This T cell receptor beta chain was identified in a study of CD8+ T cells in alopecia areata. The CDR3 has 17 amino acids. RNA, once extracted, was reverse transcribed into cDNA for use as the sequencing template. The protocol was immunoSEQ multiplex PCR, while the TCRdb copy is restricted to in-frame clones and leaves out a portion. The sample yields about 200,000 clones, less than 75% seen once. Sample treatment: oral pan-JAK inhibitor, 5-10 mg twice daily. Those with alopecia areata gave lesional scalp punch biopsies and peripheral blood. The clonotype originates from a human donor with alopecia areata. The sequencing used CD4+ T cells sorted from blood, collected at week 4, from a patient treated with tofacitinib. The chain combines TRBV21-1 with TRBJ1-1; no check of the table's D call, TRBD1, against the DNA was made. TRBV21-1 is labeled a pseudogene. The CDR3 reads CASSKGRGGRGNTEAFF. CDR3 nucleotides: TGTGCCAGCAGCAAAGGACGTGGCGGCAGGGGGAACACTGAAGCTTTCTTT.